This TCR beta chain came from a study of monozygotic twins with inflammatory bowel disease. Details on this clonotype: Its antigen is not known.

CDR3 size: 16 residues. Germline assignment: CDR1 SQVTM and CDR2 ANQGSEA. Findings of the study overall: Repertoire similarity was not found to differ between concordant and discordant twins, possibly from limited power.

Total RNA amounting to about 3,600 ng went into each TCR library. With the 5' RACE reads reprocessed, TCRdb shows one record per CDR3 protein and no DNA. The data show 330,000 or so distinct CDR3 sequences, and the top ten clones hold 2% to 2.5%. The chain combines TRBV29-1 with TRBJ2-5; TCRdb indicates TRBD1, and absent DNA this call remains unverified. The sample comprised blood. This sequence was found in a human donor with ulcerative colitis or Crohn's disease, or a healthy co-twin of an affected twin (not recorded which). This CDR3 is CSSIGDPVHIQETQYF.